The present T cell receptor beta chain was sequenced within a study of T cell responses to AZD1222 COVID-19 vaccine. Study outcomes and limitations: A reported finding is that nearly half of spike-specific TCRs target unmutated variant regions. After two AZD1222 doses, spike-specific TCR breadth and depth rose versus day 0.

The protocol was immunoSEQ multiplex PCR, while the TCRdb copy is restricted to in-frame clones and leaves out a portion. The sample consists of over 85,000 clones, more than 90% of them appearing once. The CDR3 extends over 11 amino acids. Deletions cut 0 bases from V and 8 bases from J, with 1 base between. In germline, CDR1 is SEHNR, CDR2 FQNEAQ (reference sequence). As concerns this clone: Its antigen is not identified.

This chain links TRBV7-9 with TRBJ2-2; no definite D call. This TCR was sampled from an adult who received the AZD1222 COVID-19 vaccine. The sequences come from peripheral blood, collected 28 days after the second AZD1222 dose. CDR3 amino acids: CASSLAGELFF. In nucleotides, the CDR3 is TGTGCCAGCAGCTTAGCAGGGGAGCTGTTTTTT.